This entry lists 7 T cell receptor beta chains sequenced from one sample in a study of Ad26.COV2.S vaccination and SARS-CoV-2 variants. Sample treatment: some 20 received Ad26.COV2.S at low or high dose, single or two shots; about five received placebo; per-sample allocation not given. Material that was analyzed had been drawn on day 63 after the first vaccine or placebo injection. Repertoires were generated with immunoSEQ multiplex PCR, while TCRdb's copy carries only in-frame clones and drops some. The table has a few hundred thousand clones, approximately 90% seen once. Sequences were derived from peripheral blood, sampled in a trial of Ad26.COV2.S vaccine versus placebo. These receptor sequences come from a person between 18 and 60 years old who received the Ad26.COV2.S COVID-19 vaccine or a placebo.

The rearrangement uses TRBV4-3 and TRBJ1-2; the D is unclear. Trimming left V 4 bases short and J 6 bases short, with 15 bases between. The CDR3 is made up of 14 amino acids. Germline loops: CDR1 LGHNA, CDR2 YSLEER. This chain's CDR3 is CASSPQPNTHGYTF. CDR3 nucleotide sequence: TGCGCCAGCAGCCCCCAGCCCAATACCCATGGCTACACCTTC.

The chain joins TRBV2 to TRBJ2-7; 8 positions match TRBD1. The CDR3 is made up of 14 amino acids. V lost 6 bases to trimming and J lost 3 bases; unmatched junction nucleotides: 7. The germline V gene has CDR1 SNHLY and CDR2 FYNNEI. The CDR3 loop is CASRVTGVGYEQYF. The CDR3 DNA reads TGTGCCAGCAGGGTGACAGGGGTGGGCTACGAGCAGTACTTC.

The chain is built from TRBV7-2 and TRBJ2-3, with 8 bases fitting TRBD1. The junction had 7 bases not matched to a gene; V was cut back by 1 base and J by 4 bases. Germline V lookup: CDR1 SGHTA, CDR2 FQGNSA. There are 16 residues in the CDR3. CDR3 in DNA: TGTGCCAGCAGCTTAGTCGGCAGGGGGCGCGCAGATACGCAGTATTTT. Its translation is CASSLVGRGRADTQYF.

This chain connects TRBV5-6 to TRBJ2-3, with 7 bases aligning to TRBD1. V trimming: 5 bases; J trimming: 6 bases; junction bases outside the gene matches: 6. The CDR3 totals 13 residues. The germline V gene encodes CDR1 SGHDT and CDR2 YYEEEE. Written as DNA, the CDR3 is TGTGCCAGCAGACCGGGACAGACTGATACGCAGTATTTT. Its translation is CASRPGQTDTQYF.

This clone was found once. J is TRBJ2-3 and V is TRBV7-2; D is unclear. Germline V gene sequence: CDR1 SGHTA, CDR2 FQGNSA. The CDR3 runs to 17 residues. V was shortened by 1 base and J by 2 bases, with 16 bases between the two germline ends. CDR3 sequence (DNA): TGTGCCAGCAGCTTAGATGGTGGGGTGTTTGCCACAGATACGCAGTATTTT. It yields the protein CASSLDGGVFATDTQYF.

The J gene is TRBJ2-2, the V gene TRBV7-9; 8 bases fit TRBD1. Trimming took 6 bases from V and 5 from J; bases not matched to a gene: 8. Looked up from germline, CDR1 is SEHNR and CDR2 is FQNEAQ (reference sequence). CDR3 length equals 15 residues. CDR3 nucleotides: TGTGCCAGCAGGACGGGACAGGTCCTAACCGGGGAGCTGTTTTTT. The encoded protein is CASRTGQVLTGELFF.

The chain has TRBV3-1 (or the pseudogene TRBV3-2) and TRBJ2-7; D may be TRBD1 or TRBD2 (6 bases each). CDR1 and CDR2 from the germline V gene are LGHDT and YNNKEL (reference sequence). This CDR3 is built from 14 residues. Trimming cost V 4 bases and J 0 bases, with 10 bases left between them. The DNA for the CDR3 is TGTGCCAGCAGCCTAGGGGGGTCCTCCTACGAGCAGTACTTC. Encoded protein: CASSLGGSSYEQYF.